These T cell receptor beta chains were read from a single sample in a study of CD8 T cells in Susac syndrome. From the immunoSEQ multiplex PCR reads, TCRdb called clonotypes with MiXCR, one entry per CDR3 protein. The sample records 170,000 or so distinct CDR3 sequences, roughly 92% being singletons. Sequencing was performed on CD4+ T cells from PBMCs. Source of these receptors: a human donor with multiple sclerosis. The CDR3 runs from the conserved cysteine through the conserved F or W. The order of the fields is V gene, J gene, clone size, D gene, CDR3 protein, CDR3 DNA. The D gene is left open where the match is weak. Only part of the rows carry a size: once, few, many, or a class if the clone is expanded.

>TRBV7-2|TRBJ2-7|-|-
CASSFGTPPSYEQYF
TGTGCCAGCTCTTTCGGGACTCCGCCGTCCTACGAGCAGTACTTC
>TRBV2|TRBJ2-2|-|TRBD2
CASRFLAGNTGELFF
TGTGCCAGCAGGTTCCTAGCGGGAAACACCGGGGAGCTGTTTTTT
>TRBV5-4|TRBJ1-2|-|-
CASSLEDAYYGYTF
TGTGCCAGCAGCTTGGAGGACGCGTACTATGGCTACACCTTC
>TRBV20-1|TRBJ1-2|-|-
CSALYRVGGGYTF
TGCAGTGCCCTCTACAGGGTGGGAGGTGGCTACACCTTC
>TRBV28|TRBJ2-7|-|-
CASSLGGSSYEQYF
TGTGCCAGCAGTTTGGGCGGTTCATCCTACGAGCAGTACTTC
>TRBV15|TRBJ2-7|-|TRBD2
CATSRGLAGGPQSYEQYF
TGTGCCACCAGCAGAGGACTAGCGGGAGGGCCTCAGTCCTACGAGCAGTACTTC
>TRBV7-9|TRBJ1-1|-|-
CASSPRGVVAFF
TGTGCCAGCAGCCCCCGAGGGGTGGTAGCTTTCTTT
>TRBV15|TRBJ1-1|-|-
CATSLQGPGEAFF
TGTGCCACCAGCTTACAGGGTCCGGGTGAAGCTTTCTTT
>TRBV4-1|TRBJ1-4|-|TRBD1
CASSQESVGGQGNEKLFF
TGCGCCAGCAGCCAAGAGTCGGTGGGAGGACAGGGAAATGAAAAACTGTTTTTT
>TRBV6-1|TRBJ2-7|-|TRBD1
CASIINRQGGYEQYF
TGTGCCAGCATCATCAATCGACAGGGCGGCTACGAGCAGTACTTC
>TRBV30|TRBJ1-2|few|-
CAWSPGTYGYTF
TGTGCCTGGAGTCCCGGGACCTATGGCTACACCTTC
>TRBV4-1|TRBJ1-4|-|-
CASSHPLKSEKLFF
TGCGCCAGCAGCCACCCGCTAAAGAGTGAAAAACTGTTTTTT
>TRBV7-9|TRBJ1-2|-|TRBD1
CASTPEGQGATYGYTF
TGTGCCAGCACCCCCGAGGGGCAGGGGGCGACCTATGGCTACACCTTC
>TRBV11-2|TRBJ2-3|once|-
CASSSRLRDFLGDTQYF
TGTGCCAGCAGCTCCCGGTTAAGGGACTTCTTAGGGGATACGCAGTATTTT
>TRBV2|TRBJ1-5|-|-
CASSGDYSNQPQHF
TGTGCCAGCAGTGGGGATTATAGCAATCAGCCCCAGCATTTT
>TRBV2|TRBJ2-5|-|-
CASSDGGETQYF
TGTGCCAGCAGTGACGGCGGGGAGACCCAGTACTTC
>TRBV6-5|TRBJ2-7|-|-
CASSYSITDSTYEQYF
TGTGCCAGCAGTTACTCGATAACGGACAGTACCTACGAGCAGTACTTC
>TRBV6-5|TRBJ2-7|-|TRBD1
CASSYSKGQGYEQYF
TGTGCCAGCAGTTACTCGAAGGGACAGGGCTACGAGCAGTACTTC
>TRBV4-1|TRBJ2-5|once|-
CASSQDWQGGETQYF
TGCGCCAGCAGCCAAGACTGGCAGGGTGGAGAGACCCAGTACTTC
>TRBV20-1|TRBJ1-1|-|TRBD1
CSARQGDNTEAFF
TGCAGTGCTCGCCAGGGGGATAACACTGAAGCTTTCTTT